This TCR beta chain comes out of a study of cytomegalovirus exposure and HLA in healthy donors. Study at large: Genotyping showed 70% to 90% of 300 to 450 donors falling in the Caucasian-associated ancestry cluster.

General study points: Later analysis placed DRB1 highest and HLA-C lowest in TCR association rates, which differed by HLA locus. Highly shared variants forming one cluster were likely a sequencing artifact.

The ends lost 4 bases at V and 7 bases at J; junction bases unmatched: 7. This CDR3 has 15 amino acids. CDR1 and CDR2 (germline): SGHAT, FQNNGV. This clone was observed a handful of times. Its antigen is unknown. 60 Vbeta and 13 Jbeta primers were used in PCR. Measured with immunoSEQ multiplex PCR; TCRdb has only the in-frame clones, and not every one. In the table there are 160,000 or so clones, approximately 84% of which are singletons. The receptor was isolated from a woman aged 18 to 35 in good health and CMV-seronegative. The chain carries TRBV11-2 and TRBJ2-2; 9 bases agree with TRBD1. The sample taken for sequencing was PBMCs. The CDR3 loop is CASSSRDRADGELFF. The DNA of the CDR3 is TGTGCCAGCAGCTCCCGGGACAGGGCGGACGGGGAGCTGTTTTTT.